At least ten counts were recorded for the clone carrying this T cell receptor (beta chain). The V gene's germline CDR1 is SNHLY and CDR2 FYNNEI. Losses at the gene ends were 6 bases for V and 0 bases for J; bases not matched to a gene: 5. This CDR3 spans 15 amino acids. The TCR beta CDR3 regions underwent amplification using RNA transcripts as the source. Researchers ran a first-round RT-PCR on the TCR CDR3 using the HTBI primer set. TCRdb redid the calling of the multiplex PCR reads with MiXCR, one entry per CDR3 protein. The data show hundreds of thousands of distinct CDR3 sequences, about 15% seen once. This sample is drawn from a study of T cells in Graves' hyperthyroidism and ophthalmopathy. Each ophthalmopathy patient scored at least 3 on the Clinical Activity Score and at least 4 on NOSPECS grade, with duration under 3 months.

The sequenced material came from blood. The TCR comes from a young man with Graves' ophthalmopathy. The genes are TRBV2 and TRBJ2-1; 7 bases are a match to TRBD1. CDR3 sequence reads: CASRPRDSSYNEQFF. The CDR3 DNA is TGTGCCAGCAGGCCCCGGGACAGCTCCTACAATGAGCAGTTCTTC.